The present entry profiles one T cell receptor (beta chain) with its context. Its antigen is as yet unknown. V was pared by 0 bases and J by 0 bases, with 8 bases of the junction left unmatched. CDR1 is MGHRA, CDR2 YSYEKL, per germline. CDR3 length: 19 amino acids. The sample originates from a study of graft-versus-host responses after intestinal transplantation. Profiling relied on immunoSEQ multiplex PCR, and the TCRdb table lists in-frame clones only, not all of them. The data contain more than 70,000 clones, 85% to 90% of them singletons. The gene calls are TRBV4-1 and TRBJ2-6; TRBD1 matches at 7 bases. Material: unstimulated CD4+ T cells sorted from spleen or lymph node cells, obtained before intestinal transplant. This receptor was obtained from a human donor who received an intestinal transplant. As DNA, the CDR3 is TGCGCCAGCAGCCAAGATTGGGGACAGACTCTCTCTGGGGCCAACGTCCTGACTTTC. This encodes CASSQDWGQTLSGANVLTF.